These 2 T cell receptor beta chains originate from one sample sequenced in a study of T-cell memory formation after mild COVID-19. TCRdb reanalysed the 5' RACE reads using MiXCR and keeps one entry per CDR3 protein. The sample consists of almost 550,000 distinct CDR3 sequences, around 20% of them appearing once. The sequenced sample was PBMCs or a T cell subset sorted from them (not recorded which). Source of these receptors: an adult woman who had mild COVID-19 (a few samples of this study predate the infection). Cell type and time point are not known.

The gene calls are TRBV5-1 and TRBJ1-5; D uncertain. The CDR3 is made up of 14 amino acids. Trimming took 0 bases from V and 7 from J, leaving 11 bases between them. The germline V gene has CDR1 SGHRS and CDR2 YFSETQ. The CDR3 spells CASSLDSGRQPQHF. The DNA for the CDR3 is TGCGCCAGCAGCTTGGATTCGGGGAGACAGCCCCAGCATTTT.

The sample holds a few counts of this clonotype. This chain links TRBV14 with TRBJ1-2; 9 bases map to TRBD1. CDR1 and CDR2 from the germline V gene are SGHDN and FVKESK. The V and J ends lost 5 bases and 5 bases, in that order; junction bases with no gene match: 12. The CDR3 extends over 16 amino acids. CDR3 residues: CASSATGQGRWYGYTF. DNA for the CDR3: TGTGCCAGCAGCGCAACGGGACAGGGAAGGTGGTATGGCTACACCTTC.